Shown below are 25 T cell receptor beta chains from a single sample sequenced in a study of cytomegalovirus exposure and HLA in healthy donors (dated by TCRdb to about 2017). The library was prepared using the immunoSEQ multiplex PCR assay. A mixture of 60 forward primers for TCR Vbeta segments and 13 reverse primers for TCR Jbeta segments was used in the multiplex PCR. The source is immuneACCESS, and TCRdb retained only in-frame sequences with V and J called. Part of the clones is not carried over; for the studies checked, unresolved V genes explain less than half of this, and the remainder is unexplained. The sample profile shows about 140,000 clones; 75% to 90% of them were found once. The top ten hold 1.2% of the sample. Material: PBMCs. All receptors derive from a female donor in good health and CMV-seronegative.

V gene TRBV15 combines with J gene TRBJ2-7; TRBD2 is a possible D gene (5 bases). The CDR3 has 13 residues. V was pared by 1 base and J by 5 bases, with 9 bases between. Germline V gene lookup returns CDR1 LNHNV and CDR2 YYDKDF (reference sequence). The CDR3 DNA follows: TGTGCCACCAGCAGAGTTCGGGGAGACGAGCAGTACTTC. Protein: CATSRVRGDEQYF.

In this sample, this clone turned up a few times. The chain is built from TRBV11-2 and TRBJ2-1; 8 nucleotides line up with TRBD2. Germline loops: CDR1 SGHAT, CDR2 FQNNGV. Germline trimming cut 4 bases from V and 0 bases from J; bases unmatched to any gene: 5. The CDR3 totals 16 residues. CDR3 sequence reads: CASSSQRGSSYNEQFF. CDR3 nucleotides: TGTGCCAGCAGCTCCCAGCGGGGGAGCTCCTACAATGAGCAGTTCTTC.

Here the CDR3 reads CASSSDRETQPQHF. The CDR3 bases are TGTGCCAGCAGCTCGGACAGGGAAACTCAGCCCCAGCATTTT. The rearrangement links TRBV27 to TRBJ1-5; TRBD1 matches 8 bases. The length of the CDR3 is 14 residues. In germline, CDR1 is MNHEY, CDR2 SMNVEV (reference sequence). The ends lost 6 bases at V and 6 bases at J; junction bases unmatched: 7.

This chain connects TRBV19 to TRBJ2-3; 12 bases match TRBD1. There are 13 residues in the CDR3. With V trimmed by 8 bases and J by 8 bases, 5 bases remained unmatched. From germline, CDR1 is LNHDA and CDR2 SQIVND (reference sequence). The chain's CDR3 is CASGGTGGFTQYF. CDR3 DNA: TGTGCCAGTGGTGGGACAGGGGGCTTTACGCAGTATTTT.

This clone was seen only once. V is TRBV9 and J is TRBJ2-7, with a weak D call TRBD2 (5 bases). Germline V gene lookup returns CDR1 SGDLS and CDR2 YYNGEE. CDR3 length equals 14 residues. The V end lost 3 bases, the J end lost 4 bases, and 14 bases lay between the germline ends. The CDR3 DNA reads TGTGCCAGCAGCGATGGGCCATCGGGATACGAGCAGTACTTC. As protein: CASSDGPSGYEQYF. The whole variable domain, remainder taken from reference TRBV9 and TRBJ2-7, is DSGVTQTPKHLITATGQRVTLRCSPRSGDLSVYWYQQSLDQGLQFLIQYYNGEERAKGNILERFSAQQFPDLHSELNLSSLELGDSALYFCASSDGPSGYEQYFGPGTRLTVT.

The chain joins TRBV23-1 to TRBJ1-2, with no clear D. TRBV23-1 belongs to the ORF category, with a function that is uncertain. CDR3 length equals 14 residues. Trimming took 7 bases from V and 3 from J, leaving 15 bases between them. CDR3 sequence reads: CASTRWRLYYGYTF. CDR3 nucleotides: TGCGCCAGCACCCGATGGAGGCTATACTATGGCTACACCTTC.

This chain joins TRBV4-2 and TRBJ2-1; perhaps TRBD2 as D (5 bases). The CDR3 is 15 residues long. Trimming pared 0 bases from V and 3 bases from J, leaving 9 bases between. The germline V gene has CDR1 LGHNA and CDR2 YNFKEQ. The DNA of the CDR3 is TGTGCCAGCAGCCAAGACAGCGGAGTCTACAATGAGCAGTTCTTC. Amino acid sequence: CASSQDSGVYNEQFF.

V gene TRBV2 combines with J gene TRBJ1-2, with a tentative D call TRBD1 (5 bases). CDR3 length equals 14 residues. CDR1 and CDR2 from the germline V gene are SNHLY and FYNNEI. Between the trimmed V and J ends, which lost 9 bases and 0 bases, there was a span of 14 bases. This chain's CDR3 is CARDTESANYGYTF. CDR3 coding DNA: TGTGCCAGGGACACAGAGTCAGCTAACTATGGCTACACCTTC.

V is TRBV30 and J is TRBJ1-2, with TRBD1 matching 7 bases. With V trimmed by 7 bases and J by 7 bases, 9 bases remained unmatched. Per germline, CDR1 GTSNPN and CDR2 SVGIG (reference sequence). The CDR3 has 12 residues. The CDR3 reads CASTDRTGGYTF. The CDR3 DNA reads TGTGCCTCCACGGACAGGACCGGTGGCTACACCTTC.

This clone was found a few times. V is TRBV10-3 and J is TRBJ1-1, with a tentative D call TRBD1 (5 bases). V was clipped by 0 bases and J by 1 base, with 9 bases between them. Germline V gives CDR1 ENHRY, CDR2 SYGVKD. The CDR3 is made up of 15 amino acids. Here the CDR3 reads CAISESGGANTEAFF. Written as DNA, the CDR3 is TGTGCCATCAGTGAGTCTGGAGGGGCGAACACTGAAGCTTTCTTT.

The chain combines TRBV28 with TRBJ2-7; 7 bases map to TRBD2. CDR1 and CDR2 from the germline V gene are MDHEN and SYDVKM. With 6 bases clipped from V and 3 bases from J, the junction kept 8 bases outside the gene matches. The CDR3 runs 14 residues. The CDR3 loop reads CASSPSGDNYEQYF. In nucleotides, the CDR3 is TGTGCCAGCAGCCCTAGCGGTGATAACTACGAGCAGTACTTC. Full variable domain (remainder filled in from reference TRBV28 and TRBJ2-7): DVKVTQSSRYLVKRTGEKVFLECVQDMDHENMFWYRQDPGLGLRLIYFSYDVKMKEKGDIPEGYSVSREKKERFSLILESASTNQTSMYLCASSPSGDNYEQYFGPGTRLTVT.

This chain joins TRBV5-1 and TRBJ1-2; tentative D call: TRBD1 (6 bases). Germline-derived CDR1 and CDR2 are SGHRS and YFSETQ. The germline V and J ends were trimmed by 0 bases and 4 bases, with 10 bases remaining between them. This CDR3 spans 14 amino acids. CDR3 region: CASSLGPGVYGYTF. The CDR3 nucleotides are TGCGCCAGCAGCTTGGGTCCAGGGGTCTATGGCTACACCTTC. Supplemented by reference TRBV5-1 and TRBJ1-2, the full variable domain reads KAGVTQTPRYLIKTRGQQVTLSCSPISGHRSVSWYQQTPGQGLQFLFEYFSETQRNKGNFPGRFSGRQFSNSRSEMNVSTLELGDSALYLCASSLGPGVYGYTFGSGTRLTVV.

The chain recombines TRBV6-1 with TRBJ2-3; 8 bases line up with TRBD2. The CDR3 consists of 15 residues. Losses at the gene ends were 1 base for V and 4 bases for J; bases not matched to a gene: 4. Germline values: CDR1 MNHNS, CDR2 SASEGT. CDR3 sequence: CASSEVAGISDTQYF. Written as DNA, the CDR3 is TGTGCCAGCAGTGAAGTAGCGGGAATCTCAGATACGCAGTATTTT.

The rearrangement joins TRBV7-9 to TRBJ1-4; no definite D call. V gave up 1 base and J gave up 7 bases, with 7 bases separating them. Germline CDR1 and CDR2: SEHNR and FQNEAQ (reference sequence). This CDR3 comprises 13 residues. This chain's CDR3 is CASSLETGEKLFF. CDR3 nucleotide sequence: TGTGCCAGCAGCTTAGAGACGGGTGAAAAACTGTTTTTT.

This clone was observed a handful of times. The J gene is TRBJ2-3, the V gene TRBV9; D perhaps matches TRBD2 (5 bases). The CDR3 totals 16 residues. The germline V gene has CDR1 SGDLS and CDR2 YYNGEE. The V end lost 0 bases, the J end lost 2 bases, and 13 bases lay between the germline ends. CDR3 in DNA: TGTGCCAGCAGCGTAGCTTTCGGACTTATCACAGATACGCAGTATTTT. Its protein product is CASSVAFGLITDTQYF.

The J gene is TRBJ2-6, the V gene TRBV7-9; 8 bases match TRBD1. In germline, CDR1 is SEHNR, CDR2 FQNEAQ (reference sequence). This CDR3 comprises 18 residues. V gave up 1 base and J gave up 4 bases; unmatched junction bases: 9. CDR3 sequence reads: CASSLGGQGASGANVLTF. CDR3 sequence (DNA): TGTGCCAGCAGCTTAGGAGGACAGGGTGCGTCAGGGGCCAACGTCCTGACTTTC.

V and J are TRBV7-9 and TRBJ2-6, with D tentatively TRBD2 (5 bases). V was clipped by 5 bases and J by 2 bases, with 7 bases between them. The CDR3 loop spans 14 amino acids. CDR1 and CDR2 from the germline V gene are SEHNR and FQNEAQ (reference sequence). The CDR3: CASSRGPGANVLTF. The CDR3 DNA reads TGTGCCAGCAGCCGGGGTCCTGGGGCCAACGTCCTGACTTTC.

This clone was seen only once. The V call is TRBV5-1, the J call TRBJ2-1; 9 nucleotides agree with TRBD2. Trimming cost V 1 base and J 6 bases; bases outside gene matches: 11. Germline loops: CDR1 SGHRS, CDR2 YFSETQ. CDR3 length: 17 residues. The CDR3 nucleotides read TGCGCCAGCAGCTTGATTGGATCGCCTAGCGGGGCCAATGAGCAGTTCTTC. Translated: CASSLIGSPSGANEQFF.

This clone was recorded once. This chain joins TRBV30 and TRBJ1-2, with TRBD1 identical over 9 bases. Germline V gene data show CDR1 as GTSNPN and CDR2 as SVGIG (reference sequence). The CDR3 sequence is 13 residues long. J was trimmed by 4 bases and V by 8 bases; bases with no gene match: 8. The CDR3 DNA is TGTGCCGGGGGGGGACAGGGAATCTATGGCTACACCTTC. It encodes CAGGGQGIYGYTF.

This clone was recorded only once. V usage is TRBV7-9 and J usage is TRBJ2-2; tentative D call: TRBD1 (6 bases). CDR1 and CDR2 from the germline V gene are SEHNR and FQNEAQ (reference sequence). This CDR3 has 15 amino acids. The V gene lost 1 base and the J gene lost 1 base, with 7 bases spanning the gap. The CDR3: CASSLEGVNTGELFF. CDR3 sequence (DNA): TGTGCCAGCAGCTTAGAGGGGGTGAACACCGGGGAGCTGTTTTTT.

The chain links TRBV5-4 to TRBJ2-1; 12 bases align to TRBD2. V shed 1 base and J 4 bases; nucleotides not matched to a gene: 9. This CDR3 spans 18 amino acids. CDR1 and CDR2 (germline): SGHNT, YYREEE (reference sequence). The CDR3 spells CASSLRLTSGGPYNEQFF. Here the CDR3 DNA reads TGTGCCAGCAGCTTGAGGCTGACTAGCGGGGGACCTTACAATGAGCAGTTCTTC.

This rearrangement joins TRBV25-1 to TRBJ1-5; D ambiguous. This CDR3 is 12 amino acids long. The V end lost 7 bases, the J end lost 3 bases, and 7 bases lay between the germline ends. Germline CDR1 and CDR2: MGHDK and SYGVNS. The CDR3 sequence is CASNSLNQPQHF. Here the CDR3 DNA reads TGTGCCAGCAACAGCCTCAATCAGCCCCAGCATTTT.

This chain links TRBV4-1 with TRBJ2-5; 9 bases align to TRBD2. There are 15 residues in the CDR3. V lost 0 bases to trimming and J lost 8 bases; unmatched junction nucleotides: 7. CDR1 and CDR2 (germline): MGHRA, YSYEKL. The CDR3 DNA reads as TGCGCCAGCAGCCAAGAGGGACTAGCCGGTGTAACCCAGTACTTC. Translation: CASSQEGLAGVTQYF.

V usage is TRBV4-1 and J usage is TRBJ1-2; possible D gene TRBD1, 5 bases. CDR1 is MGHRA and CDR2 is YSYEKL in the germline V gene. The CDR3 extends over 15 amino acids. Trimming stripped 0 bases from V and 5 bases from J, with 13 bases between. The CDR3 loop reads CASSQEARVGYGYTF. The CDR3 DNA follows: TGCGCCAGCAGCCAAGAAGCCAGGGTTGGATATGGCTACACCTTC.

The chain is built from TRBV19 and TRBJ2-1; 7 nucleotides line up with TRBD1. The CDR3 is 15 residues long. Per germline, CDR1 LNHDA and CDR2 SQIVND (reference sequence). The junction had 4 bases not matched to a gene; V was cut back by 2 bases and J by 3 bases. The DNA of the CDR3 is TGTGCCAGTAGTATATGGCAGGGGGACTACAATGAGCAGTTCTTC. Protein sequence: CASSIWQGDYNEQFF.